One and the same sample provided the 24 T cell receptor beta chains below, sequenced in a study of blood T cell repertoires in COVID-19. TCRdb keeps only in-frame clones here, not all; method: immunoSEQ multiplex PCR. The sample has tens of thousands of clones; 75% to 90% are singletons. The sequenced sample consisted of peripheral blood. The source of these receptors is a male donor with acute or convalescent COVID-19.

The chain has TRBV5-1 and TRBJ1-4; D remains ambiguous. V lost 0 bases and J 6 bases, leaving 12 bases between the germline ends. Germline V gene data show CDR1 as SGHRS and CDR2 as YFSETQ. The CDR3 extends over 15 amino acids. Written as DNA, the CDR3 is TGCGCCAGCAGCTTGGGGGTAACTAAGGATGAAAAACTGTTTTTT. Residues: CASSLGVTKDEKLFF.

V and J are TRBV29-1 and TRBJ1-1; 8 bases are a match to TRBD1. The junction had 14 bases not matched to a gene; V was cut back by 5 bases and J by 6 bases. The CDR3 has 15 residues. CDR1 and CDR2 (germline): SQVTM, ANQGSEA. CDR3 amino acids: CSVRPGTGRGSEAFF. The CDR3 DNA is TGCAGCGTTCGTCCCGGGACAGGTAGAGGGTCTGAAGCTTTCTTT. Variable domain in full (rest from reference TRBV29-1 and TRBJ1-1): SAVISQKPSRDICQRGTSLTIQCQVDSQVTMMFWYRQQPGQSLTLIATANQGSEATYESGFVIDKFPISRPNLTFSTLTVSNMSPEDSSIYLCSVRPGTGRGSEAFFGQGTRLTVV.

This clone occurred a few times. This sequence joins TRBV5-1 and TRBJ1-2; 8 bases align to TRBD1. The length of the CDR3 is 16 residues. V lost 3 bases and J lost 8; bases outside the gene matches: 15. Germline V gene data show CDR1 as SGHRS and CDR2 as YFSETQ. The CDR3 loop is CASSSREPGGAEGYTF. CDR3 bases: TGCGCCAGCAGCTCGAGGGAGCCAGGGGGCGCGGAGGGCTACACCTTC.

The V gene is TRBV7-8, the J gene TRBJ2-7; 11 bases align to TRBD2. CDR3 length equals 16 residues. Trimming took 2 bases from V and 4 from J; bases not matched to a gene: 7. Germline CDR1 reads SGHVS; CDR2 reads FQNEAQ. CDR3 residues: CASSLTPTSGGYEQYF. The CDR3 DNA reads as TGTGCCAGCAGCTTAACCCCAACTAGCGGGGGTTACGAGCAGTACTTC. The full variable domain, with the rest looked up from reference TRBV7-8 and TRBJ2-7, is GAGVSQSPRYKVAKRGQDVALRCDPISGHVSLFWYQQALGQGPEFLTYFQNEAQLDKSGLPSDRFFAERPEGSVSTLKIQRTQQEDSAVYLCASSLTPTSGGYEQYFGPGTRLTVT.

The rearrangement links TRBV3-1 (or the pseudogene TRBV3-2) to TRBJ2-5; a possible D gene is TRBD2 (5 bases). Germline CDR1 and CDR2: LGHDT and YNNKEL (reference sequence). The CDR3 consists of 16 residues. The ends were cut back, 4 bases at V and 5 bases at J, with 20 bases in the middle. CDR3 protein: CASSPRGEHRRETQYF. The CDR3 DNA sequence: TGTGCCAGCAGCCCTCGTGGGGAGCACCGGCGGGAGACCCAGTACTTC.

V gene TRBV18 combines with J gene TRBJ2-1, with a possible D match to TRBD1 (6 bases). Germline CDR1 KGHSH, CDR2 LQKENI. The CDR3 is made up of 13 amino acids. With 0 bases removed from V and 9 bases from J, the gap between germline ends came to 9 bases. The CDR3 DNA sequence: TGTGCCAGCTCACCACCGGCGGACAGTGAGCAGTTCTTC. Translating it yields CASSPPADSEQFF.

The V and J genes are TRBV2 and TRBJ1-5; TRBD1 matches at 8 bases. The germline V gene encodes CDR1 SNHLY and CDR2 FYNNEI. The CDR3 is 13 amino acids. Trimming removed 6 bases from V and 7 bases from J; junction bases left unmatched: 5. The CDR3, as DNA: TGTGCCAGCAGCACAGGGGGAAGCCAGCCCCAGCATTTT. Its translation: CASSTGGSQPQHF. The full variable domain, completed using reference TRBV2 and TRBJ1-5, is EPEVTQTPSHQVTQMGQEVILRCVPISNHLYFYWYRQILGQKVEFLVSFYNNEISEKSEIFDDQFSVERPDGSNFTLKIRSTKLEDSAMYFCASSTGGSQPQHFGDGTRLSIL.

The rearrangement links TRBV15 to TRBJ2-5, with TRBD2 as a possible D gene (6 bases). The CDR3 covers 13 residues. Between the trimmed V and J ends, which lost 6 bases and 0 bases, there was a span of 8 bases. The germline V gene encodes CDR1 LNHNV and CDR2 YYDKDF (reference sequence). The chain's CDR3 is CATSRDYQETQYF. The CDR3 DNA follows: TGTGCCACCAGTAGGGACTACCAAGAGACCCAGTACTTC.

J is TRBJ2-7 and V is TRBV9; unclear D gene. Per the germline V gene, CDR1 is SGDLS and CDR2 is YYNGEE. V lost 0 bases and J lost 2, with 6 bases in between. The CDR3 spans 13 residues. The CDR3 DNA follows: TGTGCCAGCAGCGTAGGAGGAACCTACGAGCAGTACTTC. Amino acid sequence: CASSVGGTYEQYF.

This clone was detected only a few times. The chain is built from TRBV3-1 (or the pseudogene TRBV3-2) and TRBJ2-7, with D tentatively TRBD1 (7 bases). This CDR3 spans 16 amino acids. V dropped 4 bases and J dropped 3 bases, with 19 bases sitting between them. Looked up from germline, CDR1 is LGHDT and CDR2 is YNNKEL (reference sequence). CDR3 nucleotides: TGTGCCAGCAGCCCCCCCTGGAGGGGGCGATACTACGAGCAGTACTTC. Its protein is CASSPPWRGRYYEQYF.

The chain couples TRBV19 to TRBJ2-5; D is perhaps TRBD1 (6 bases). Germline lookup yields CDR1 LNHDA and CDR2 SQIVND (reference sequence). This CDR3 has 14 amino acids. V was trimmed by 4 bases and J by 5 bases, leaving 14 bases between them. The CDR3 spells CASSTSQGSETQYF. CDR3 sequence (DNA): TGTGCCAGTAGTACTTCTCAGGGGTCTGAGACCCAGTACTTC.

The count of this clone is one. The chain employs TRBV5-1 and TRBJ1-1; 10 bases line up with TRBD1. The CDR3 length is 16 residues. The germline V gene has CDR1 SGHRS and CDR2 YFSETQ. The J segment lost 5 bases and the V segment lost 3 bases, leaving 10 bases of the junction unmatched. The CDR3 region is CASSWGIGTGDTEAFF. Here the CDR3 DNA reads TGCGCCAGCAGCTGGGGTATCGGGACAGGGGATACTGAAGCTTTCTTT.

The chain carries TRBV29-1 and TRBJ1-1, with 7 bases that match TRBD1. CDR1 and CDR2 (germline): SQVTM, ANQGSEA. The trim removed 3 bases at V and 2 bases at J, leaving 6 bases unmatched. The CDR3 consists of 14 residues. The DNA for the CDR3 is TGCAGCGTTGAGCGGGGACAGTTTAACACTGAAGCTTTCTTT. Its translation is CSVERGQFNTEAFF.

The chain combines TRBV10-3 with TRBJ1-5, with D possibly TRBD1 on 6 matching bases. The CDR3 runs 13 residues. V lost 6 bases to trimming and J lost 1 base, with 7 bases between them. Looked up from germline, CDR1 is ENHRY and CDR2 is SYGVKD. The CDR3 here is CAIRQGSNQPQHF. The CDR3 DNA follows: TGTGCCATCAGACAGGGAAGCAATCAGCCCCAGCATTTT.

This clone was observed a single time. DNA of the CDR3: TGTGCCAGCAGCCTGGCGGCGGGGATTAGTTCCGGGGAGCTGTTTTTT. Translated: CASSLAAGISSGELFF. The chain is built from TRBV6-2 or TRBV6-3 and TRBJ2-2, with D possibly being TRBD2 (6 bases). This CDR3 is built from 16 residues. CDR1 and CDR2 from the germline V gene are MNHEY and SVGEGT. Trimming removed 6 bases at V and 6 bases at J, with 20 bases between.

This clone was seen a handful of times. The chain links TRBV7-9 to TRBJ1-2; 9 bases agree with TRBD1. Germline CDR1 is SEHNR and CDR2 is FQNEAQ (reference sequence). V was pared by 3 bases and J by 4 bases, with 3 bases of the junction left unmatched. The CDR3 is 14 amino acids. The CDR3 here is CASSLGQGAYGYTF. The CDR3 DNA reads TGTGCCAGCAGCTTGGGACAGGGAGCCTATGGCTACACCTTC.

The rearrangement links TRBV19 to TRBJ1-5; 8 bases align to TRBD1. Trimming cost V 5 bases and J 7 bases; bases outside gene matches: 7. Germline V gene lookup returns CDR1 LNHDA and CDR2 SQIVND (reference sequence). The CDR3 totals 14 residues. The CDR3: CASSSRTGPQPQHF. The CDR3, as DNA: TGTGCCAGTAGTTCGCGGACAGGGCCACAGCCCCAGCATTTT. The full variable domain, with the rest looked up from reference TRBV19 and TRBJ1-5, is DGGITQSPKYLFRKEGQNVTLSCEQNLNHDAMYWYRQDPGQGLRLIYYSQIVNDFQKGDIAEGYSVSREKKESFPLTVTSAQKNPTAFYLCASSSRTGPQPQHFGDGTRLSIL.

This rearrangement joins TRBV7-8 to TRBJ2-1, with D perhaps matching TRBD2 (5 bases). Germline V gene lookup returns CDR1 SGHVS and CDR2 FQNEAQ. Trimming took off 4 bases at V and 1 base at J, with 17 bases between the two ends. CDR3 length: 17 residues. CDR3 nucleotides: TGTGCCAGCAGCTCAGACTTGCGGGCCGAGTCCTACAATGAGCAGTTCTTC. Protein: CASSSDLRAESYNEQFF.

The rearrangement joins TRBV11-3 to TRBJ1-2, with 7 bases identical to TRBD1. The length of the CDR3 is 14 residues. V was clipped by 5 bases and J by 8 bases; unmatched bases: 11. Germline loops: CDR1 SGHNT, CDR2 YENEEA. DNA for the CDR3: TGTGCCAGCAGCCGGGACAGCCTCGGTCGGGGCTACACCTTC. Translated, it gives CASSRDSLGRGYTF.

The V and J genes are TRBV3-1 (or the pseudogene TRBV3-2) and TRBJ1-2; D may be TRBD1 (5 bases). There are 14 residues in the CDR3. Germline loops: CDR1 LGHDT, CDR2 YNNKEL (reference sequence). Trimming removed 0 bases from V and 8 bases from J, with 13 bases in between. The CDR3 region has the DNA TGTGCCAGCAGCCAAGATTACAGGTGGTGGGGCTACACCTTC. It encodes CASSQDYRWWGYTF.

V and J are TRBV6-1 and TRBJ1-5; no definite D call. The germline V and J ends were trimmed by 0 bases and 3 bases, with 9 bases remaining between them. The CDR3 extends over 15 amino acids. Germline V gene data show CDR1 as MNHNS and CDR2 as SASEGT. CDR3 loop: CASSEAGSYNQPQHF. The CDR3 region has the DNA TGTGCCAGCAGTGAAGCTGGGAGTTACAATCAGCCCCAGCATTTT.

The CDR3: CASSQDPRFNEQFF. CDR3 bases: TGCGCCAGCAGCCAAGACCCCCGTTTCAATGAGCAGTTCTTC. The chain links TRBV4-1 to TRBJ2-1; the D is unclear. The germline CDR1 and CDR2 sequences are MGHRA and YSYEKL. This CDR3 has 14 residues. Trimming took 0 bases from V and 6 from J, leaving 9 bases between them.

This clone occurred once. The chain recombines TRBV7-2 with TRBJ2-5; 9 positions agree with TRBD2. The germline CDR1 and CDR2 sequences are SGHTA and FQGNSA. After removal of 5 bases from V and 2 bases from J, the junction contained 9 bases not matched to a gene. This CDR3 has 16 residues. In DNA form, the CDR3 reads TGTGCCAGCAGCCTCCATGGGGCGGGGGGGCAAGAGACCCAGTACTTC. Translation: CASSLHGAGGQETQYF.

The chain carries TRBV5-1 and TRBJ1-6, with 9 positions matching TRBD1. Germline V gene sequence: CDR1 SGHRS, CDR2 YFSETQ. V was clipped by 5 bases and J by 5 bases; unmatched bases: 11. The CDR3 spans 17 residues. CDR3 in DNA: TGCGCCAGCAGGCGGTTGACAGGGGGGGCCAATAATTCACCCCTCCACTTT. Its translation: CASRRLTGGANNSPLHF. Supplemented by reference TRBV5-1 and TRBJ1-6, the full variable domain reads KAGVTQTPRYLIKTRGQQVTLSCSPISGHRSVSWYQQTPGQGLQFLFEYFSETQRNKGNFPGRFSGRQFSNSRSEMNVSTLELGDSALYLCASRRLTGGANNSPLHFGNGTRLTVT.